The present entry profiles one T cell receptor beta chain with its context. Its antigen is currently unknown. The data belong to a study of cytomegalovirus exposure and HLA in healthy donors. Study-wide findings and caveats: The study carried out a later analysis of TCR beta sequences. It associated 15,000 to 20,000 of them with specific HLA alleles at a false discovery rate of 0.05. Looking again later, the authors saw that most CMV-associated TCR beta chains seemed HLA-restricted.

At collection, donors were nominally healthy, but unrecorded immune exposures were probable. Researchers ran the PCR with 60 Vbeta and 13 Jbeta primers. Profiled with immunoSEQ multiplex PCR; TCRdb holds only in-frame clones, not every one. The profile shows fewer than 200,000 clones, approximately 71% of them singletons. Germline V gene lookup returns CDR1 SGHTA and CDR2 FQGNSA. Trimming removed 3 bases from V and 2 bases from J; junction bases left unmatched: 12. The CDR3 has 17 residues. The chain links TRBV7-2 to TRBJ2-7; TRBD2 matches at 8 bases. The origin of this receptor is a man between 50 and 59 years old in good health and CMV-seronegative. Sequencing was carried out using PBMCs. The CDR3, as DNA: TGTGCCAGCAGCTTCCCGAACTACGGGGGGGCGGCCTACGAGCAGTACTTC. Translating it yields CASSFPNYGGAAYEQYF. The full variable domain, its missing parts supplied by reference TRBV7-2 and TRBJ2-7, is GAGVSQSPSNKVTEKGKDVELRCDPISGHTALYWYRQSLGQGLEFLIYFQGNSAPDKSGLPSDRFSAERTGGSVSTLTIQRTQQEDSAVYLCASSFPNYGGAAYEQYFGPGTRLTVT.